This T cell receptor beta chain was recorded in a study of cytomegalovirus exposure and HLA in healthy donors. This PCR relied on a set of 60 Vbeta primers and 13 Jbeta primers. The data were produced by immunoSEQ multiplex PCR, yet TCRdb's version contains in-frame clones alone and is incomplete. Of 95,000 to 130,000 clones in the sample, about 69% were seen once. Trimming took off 5 bases at V and 0 bases at J, with 6 bases between the two ends. CDR1 SGHNT and CDR2 YYREEE come from the germline V gene (reference sequence). The CDR3 is 14 residues long. The chain links TRBV5-4 to TRBJ2-6, with D possibly being TRBD1 (6 bases). Source material: PBMCs. This TCR derives from a woman between 18 and 29 years old in good health and CMV-seronegative. CDR3 coding DNA: TGTGCCAGCAGGGACAGCTCTGGGGCCAACGTCCTGACTTTC. It specifies CASRDSSGANVLTF.